This TCR beta chain appears in the sequencing data of a study of CD8+CD57+ T cells in acquired aplastic anemia. Study-wide points: The study identified roughly 31 CD8+ CDR3 sequences shared by patients and controls.

Patients picked for sequencing had shown CD8+CD57+ cell expansion detected by flow cytometry. Patients were treatment-naive when blood was sampled. The J segment lost 2 bases and the V segment lost 4 bases, leaving 1 base of the junction unmatched. This CDR3 spans 14 amino acids. Germline V gene sequence: CDR1 WSHSY, CDR2 SAAADI. For CDR3 and TCR beta VDJ profiling, genomic DNA was the template used. TCRdb passed the reads through MiXCR, listing each CDR3 protein once. This repertoire shows 130,000 or so distinct CDR3 sequences, roughly 55% found once; its top ten account for 25% to 35%. On this clonotype itself: Antigen specificity is unknown.

Input material: sorted CD4+, CD8+, or CD8+CD57+ T cells (not recorded which) from PBMCs. The rearrangement uses TRBV10-2 and TRBJ1-3; 8 bases are a match to TRBD1. This TCR was sampled from a human donor with aplastic anemia. CDR3 coding DNA: TGCGCCAGCAGTGGACAGGGGCCTGGAAACACCATATATTTT. Translation: CASSGQGPGNTIYF.